This T cell receptor beta chain was sequenced for a study of human T cells and chemical hapten exposure. Overall study findings and caveats: The formation of large CDR3 similarity clusters by expanded TCRs significantly exceeded that of controls.

The time point was: patch test 1, 2 weeks after DPC sensitization. Treatment here: therapeutic diphenylcyclopropenone sensitization with weekly scalp DPC. Unfractionated whole blood yielded the extracted total RNA. CDR1 SGHRS and CDR2 YFSETQ come from the germline V gene. This CDR3 spans 14 amino acids. Germline trimming cut 3 bases from V and 5 bases from J; bases unmatched to any gene: 5. Unique molecular identifiers were affixed to discrete cDNA molecules within the library. TCRdb used MiXCR to reprocess the RACE reads, holding one entry per CDR3 protein. The sample carries roughly 180,000 distinct CDR3 sequences, 20% to 25% recorded once. This clonotype came up a few times. Its antigen is unidentified.

The chain has TRBV5-1 and TRBJ2-5; TRBD1 matches 9 bases. The sequenced sample was whole blood, obtained in connection with sensitization to the hapten diphenylcyclopropenone (DPC). This TCR derives from a woman between 45 and 60 years old with alopecia areata. Some clones in this sample may be carry-over from other donors' samples. CDR3 sequence reads: CASSSGQGLETQYF. The CDR3 nucleotides are TGCGCCAGCAGCTCGGGACAGGGTCTGGAGACCCAGTACTTC.